This paragraph covers one T cell receptor (beta chain) sequence. Its target is unknown. MiXCR, applied by TCRdb to the 5' RACE reads, yields one record per CDR3 protein. Of about 630,000 distinct CDR3 sequences listed, over 9% are singletons. The V and J ends lost 9 bases and 3 bases respectively, with 8 bases between them. There are 12 residues in the CDR3. This sample is part of a study of T cells after yellow fever vaccination. Broader study findings: Clonotypes appearing in both CD4 and CD8 compartments existed, and their share was small.

The chain links TRBV12-3 or TRBV12-4 to TRBJ1-4, with D unresolved. The source of this sequence is a man aged 25 to 45 who received the YFV17D yellow fever vaccine. Sample: PBMCs, taken on the day of the yellow fever booster vaccination. The CDR3 region has the DNA TGTGCCAGTAGGGTGTCTAATGAAAAACTGTTTTTT. Amino acids: CASRVSNEKLFF.